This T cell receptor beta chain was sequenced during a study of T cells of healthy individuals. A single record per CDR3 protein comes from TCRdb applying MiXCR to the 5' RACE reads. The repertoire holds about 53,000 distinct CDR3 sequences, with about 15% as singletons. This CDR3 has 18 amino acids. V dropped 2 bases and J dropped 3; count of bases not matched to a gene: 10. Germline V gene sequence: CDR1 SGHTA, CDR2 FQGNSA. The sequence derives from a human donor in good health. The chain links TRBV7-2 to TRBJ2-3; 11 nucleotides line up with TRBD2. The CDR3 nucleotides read TGTGCCAGCAGCTTAAGACTCCTAGCGGGGGGCCAAACAGATACGCAGTATTTT. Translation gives CASSLRLLAGGQTDTQYF.